This is a list of T cell receptor beta chains from one sample in a study of blood T cells in healthy people across ages. TCRdb passed the 5' RACE reads through MiXCR, listing each CDR3 protein once. The sample has some 1.7 million distinct CDR3 sequences; roughly 28% are singletons. The source material was blood. All receptors come from a woman in her thirties in good health. Each CDR3 is given with its conserved first and last residue. A D gene is named only where the DNA matches it firmly. Clone size appears in some rows only: once, few, many, or a class for an expanded clone.

v_gene	j_gene	abundance	d_gene	CDR3aa	CDR3nt
TRBV5-4	TRBJ2-6	few	-	CASSSLNGFSGANVLTF	TGTGCCAGCAGCTCCCTCAACGGGTTCTCTGGGGCCAACGTCCTGACTTTC
TRBV5-6	TRBJ1-2	-	-	CASSRPRRGLGYGYTF	TGTGCCAGCAGCCGACCCCGGAGAGGTTTGGGCTATGGCTACACCTTC
TRBV7-2	TRBJ2-7	many	-	CASSLYPAYEQYF	TGTGCCAGCAGCTTATACCCGGCGTACGAGCAGTACTTC
TRBV5-1	TRBJ2-3	-	-	CASSWGDRTDRGTQYF	TGCGCCAGCAGCTGGGGGGACAGAACAGATCGTGGTACGCAGTATTTT
TRBV7-2	TRBJ2-7	many	-	CASSPPQGNEQYF	TGTGCCAGCAGCCCTCCCCAGGGAAACGAGCAGTACTTC
TRBV10-3	TRBJ2-6	many	-	CAISDLAGANVLTF	TGTGCCATCAGTGACCTGGCTGGGGCCAACGTCCTGACTTTC
TRBV10-3	TRBJ2-7	-	-	CATITEKGAYEQDF	TGTGCCACGATTACAGAGAAAGGAGCCTACGAACAGGACTTC
TRBV5-1	TRBJ1-2	-	TRBD1	CASSLDDRAGYTF	TGCGCCAGCAGCTTGGACGACAGGGCTGGCTACACCTTC
TRBV5-1	TRBJ1-1	few	-	CASSLASGGSEAFF	TGCGCCAGCAGCTTGGCATCCGGGGGATCTGAAGCTTTCTTT
TRBV12-3/TRBV12-4	TRBJ1-1	few	-	CASGAFGTEAFF	TGTGCCAGCGGGGCATTTGGGACTGAAGCTTTCTTT
TRBV20-1	TRBJ2-7	-	-	CSASRELGSYEQYF	TGCAGTGCTAGCCGGGAGCTCGGCTCCTACGAGCAGTACTTC
TRBV5-1	TRBJ2-7	many	-	CASSFGGTGGEQYF	TGCGCCAGCAGCTTCGGGGGGACAGGCGGCGAGCAGTACTTC
TRBV2	TRBJ2-7	many	-	CASRPWLAETYEQYF	TGTGCCAGCAGACCCTGGCTAGCTGAGACCTACGAGCAGTACTTC
TRBV6-2/TRBV6-3	TRBJ2-6	-	-	CASSYSGCGANVLTF	TGTGCCAGCAGTTACTCCGGGTGTGGGGCCAACGTCCTGACTTTC
TRBV5-1	TRBJ2-3	few	-	CASSRGRQLSTDTQYF	TGCGCCAGCAGCCGGGGGCGGCAGTTAAGCACAGATACGCAGTATTTT
TRBV9	TRBJ2-3	many	-	CASSVEKADTQYF	TGTGCCAGCAGCGTAGAAAAGGCAGATACGCAGTATTTT
TRBV20-1	TRBJ2-7	many	TRBD1	CSAKSTGGVDHEQYF	TGCAGTGCCAAAAGCACAGGGGGCGTCGACCACGAGCAGTACTTC
TRBV7-9	TRBJ2-7	-	-	CASSWGRGHEQYF	TGTGCCAGCAGCTGGGGCAGGGGCCACGAGCAGTACTTC
TRBV3-1	TRBJ1-1	-	-	CASSQIGTGNTEAFF	TGTGCCAGCAGCCAAATCGGGACGGGGAACACTGAAGCTTTCTTT
TRBV7-6	TRBJ1-2	few	-	CASSLKGFVGYTF	TGTGCCAGCAGCTTAAAGGGATTCGTTGGCTACACCTTC
TRBV29-1	TRBJ1-4	-	-	CSARSTRPEGKLFF	TGCAGCGCTCGAAGCACAAGACCGGAAGGAAAACTGTTTTTT
TRBV12-3/TRBV12-4	TRBJ2-5	once	-	CASSQAQSKGYQETQYF	TGTGCCAGCAGTCAAGCCCAGAGTAAGGGCTACCAAGAGACCCAGTACTTC
TRBV5-1	TRBJ2-1	-	-	CASSFRTEGDEQFF	TGCGCCAGCAGCTTCAGGACCGAGGGCGATGAGCAGTTCTTC
TRBV28	TRBJ2-1	once	-	CATQGGGYEQFF	TGTGCCACGCAGGGGGGGGGTTATGAGCAGTTCTTC
TRBV12-3/TRBV12-4	TRBJ2-7	many	TRBD1	CASSPGTGPHRQYF	TGTGCCAGCAGCCCCGGGACAGGGCCCCATCGGCAGTACTTC
TRBV20-1	TRBJ2-2	-	-	CSASPLRERNTGELFF	TGCAGTGCTAGCCCTCTTAGGGAGAGGAACACCGGGGAGCTGTTTTTT
TRBV6-6	TRBJ1-4	few	-	CASSSGAKNEKLFF	TGTGCCAGCAGTTCCGGGGCCAAAAATGAAAAACTGTTTTTT
TRBV7-9	TRBJ2-5	-	TRBD2	CASSHQPGLADYEQYF	TGTGCCAGCAGCCACCAGCCGGGACTAGCAGATTATGAGCAGTACTTC
TRBV12-3/TRBV12-4	TRBJ1-5	-	-	CASSLGSSEPQHF	TGTGCCAGCAGTTTAGGGTCCTCAGAGCCCCAGCATTTT
TRBV20-1	TRBJ2-1	-	TRBD1	CSARVFGQVNEQFF	TGCAGTGCTAGAGTGTTTGGACAGGTCAATGAGCAGTTCTTC
TRBV4-3	TRBJ2-1	-	-	CASSLGLGKRENEQFF	TGCGCCAGCAGCCTAGGCCTCGGGAAGAGGGAAAATGAGCAGTTCTTC
TRBV10-3	TRBJ1-3	-	-	CAINGAAGNTIYF	TGTGCCATCAACGGTGCGGCTGGAAACACCATATATTTT
TRBV6-5	TRBJ1-1	few	TRBD1	CASSRDRSTEAFF	TGTGCCAGCAGCAGGGACAGGTCGACCGAAGCTTTCTTT
TRBV20-1	TRBJ2-7	few	TRBD2	CSARNRVSGSYEQYF	TGCAGTGCTAGAAATCGGGTTAGCGGGAGTTACGAGCAGTACTTC
TRBV7-2	TRBJ2-6	many	-	CASSPAPWGANVLTF	TGTGCCAGCAGCCCCGCCCCTTGGGGGGCCAACGTCCTGACTTTC
TRBV10-3	TRBJ2-5	many	-	CAISEAQARQYF	TGTGCCATCAGTGAGGCCCAGGCCCGTCAGTACTTC
TRBV7-6	TRBJ2-1	-	-	CASSLAAGIEQFF	TGTGCCAGCAGCTTAGCAGCGGGTATTGAGCAGTTCTTC
TRBV11-1	TRBJ1-5	-	-	CASSPGMGQPQHF	TGTGCCAGCAGCCCGGGAATGGGGCAGCCCCAGCATTTT
TRBV7-9	TRBJ2-3	-	-	CASSNTGRQYF	TGTGCCAGCAGCAATACAGGGAGGCAGTATTTT
TRBV30	TRBJ1-2	-	-	CAWMPGTVGAYGYTF	TGTGCCTGGATGCCCGGGACCGTCGGGGCTTATGGCTACACCTTC
TRBV7-9	TRBJ2-7	-	-	CASNAEGSYNEQYF	TGTGCCAGTAATGCTGAGGGATCCTACAATGAGCAGTACTTC
TRBV28	TRBJ1-6	-	-	CASSLFVQNYNSPLHF	TGTGCCAGCAGTTTATTTGTACAGAACTATAATTCACCCCTCCACTTT
TRBV5-5	TRBJ2-7	-	-	CAGSTGGDLNSYEQYF	TGTGCCGGCAGTACCGGGGGCGACCTCAATTCCTACGAGCAGTACTTC
TRBV6-2/TRBV6-3	TRBJ2-1	many	-	CASSYGWEQFF	TGTGCCAGCAGTTACGGATGGGAGCAGTTCTTC
TRBV27	TRBJ1-1	-	-	CASSLGAATEAFF	TGTGCCAGCAGTTTGGGCGCTGCCACTGAAGCTTTCTTT
TRBV5-1	TRBJ1-1	-	TRBD1	CASGLNPSTTGAKPEAFF	TGCGCCAGCGGCTTGAACCCTTCAACGACAGGGGCTAAACCTGAAGCTTTCTTT
TRBV28	TRBJ1-2	-	-	CASSPPTFRASNYGYTF	TGTGCCAGCAGTCCTCCCACCTTCAGGGCCTCTAACTATGGCTACACCTTC
TRBV11-2	TRBJ2-7	-	TRBD1	CASSRYRDRTYEQYF	TGTGCCAGCAGCCGCTACCGGGACAGAACCTACGAGCAGTACTTC
TRBV20-1	TRBJ1-1	once	-	CSARGVKAEAFF	TGCAGTGCTAGGGGAGTCAAGGCTGAAGCTTTCTTT
TRBV21-1	TRBJ1-2	many	-	CASSKAAKGGYGYTF	TGTGCCAGCAGCAAAGCGGCGAAGGGAGGCTATGGCTACACCTTC
TRBV7-2	TRBJ2-3	few	TRBD2	CASSPIYGGARADTQYF	TGTGCCAGCAGCCCAATCTACGGGGGGGCCAGGGCAGATACGCAGTATTTT
TRBV7-8	TRBJ2-2	-	TRBD2	CASSPLAGAPGELFF	TGTGCCAGCAGCCCTTTAGCGGGAGCCCCCGGGGAGCTGTTTTTT